Each of the 2 T cell receptor beta chains below was sequenced from the same sample in a study of OX40 agonist ivuxolimab in advanced cancers. The data were produced by immunoSEQ multiplex PCR, yet TCRdb's version contains in-frame clones alone and is incomplete. Of 25,000 to 30,000 clones listed, about 88% are singletons. The specimen comprised CD4+ or CD8+ T cells sorted from blood, sampled in a trial of the OX40 agonist ivuxolimab. The receptors come from an adult with an advanced solid tumor such as melanoma, head and neck, liver or kidney cancer.

V and J are TRBV4-1 and TRBJ2-5; 9 bases are shared with TRBD1. The CDR3 has 14 residues. CDR1 and CDR2 from the germline V gene are MGHRA and YSYEKL. The ends lost 3 bases at V and 6 bases at J; junction bases unmatched: 5. CDR3 in DNA: TGCGCCAGCAGCCAGGTGACAGGGGGACAGACCCAGTACTTC. Translated, it gives CASSQVTGGQTQYF.

The chain is built from TRBV29-1 and TRBJ2-7; D may match TRBD1 or TRBD2 (5 bases each). This CDR3 contains 14 residues. V was clipped by 1 base and J by 2 bases, with 12 bases between them. The germline V gene encodes CDR1 SQVTM and CDR2 ANQGSEA. CDR3 residues: CSVEGDGETYEQYF. The CDR3 region has the DNA TGCAGCGTTGAAGGGGACGGGGAGACCTACGAGCAGTACTTC.